This TCR beta chain comes out of a study of blood T cell repertoires in COVID-19. Germline assignment: CDR1 SGHNT and CDR2 YYREEE (reference sequence). J gave up 2 bases and V 5 bases, and 12 bases lay outside the gene matches. The CDR3 is made up of 17 amino acids. The data were produced by immunoSEQ multiplex PCR, yet TCRdb's version contains in-frame clones alone and is incomplete. The table shows under 170,000 clones, with roughly 80% occurring only once. The receptor comes from a man aged 65 to 85 with acute or convalescent COVID-19. Sequencing input: peripheral blood. The chain recombines TRBV5-4 with TRBJ2-1, with 8 nucleotides matching TRBD2. The CDR3 sequence is CASRGSGSGAPYNEQFF. CDR3 nucleotides: TGTGCCAGCAGGGGGAGTGGTAGCGGGGCCCCCTACAATGAGCAGTTCTTC.